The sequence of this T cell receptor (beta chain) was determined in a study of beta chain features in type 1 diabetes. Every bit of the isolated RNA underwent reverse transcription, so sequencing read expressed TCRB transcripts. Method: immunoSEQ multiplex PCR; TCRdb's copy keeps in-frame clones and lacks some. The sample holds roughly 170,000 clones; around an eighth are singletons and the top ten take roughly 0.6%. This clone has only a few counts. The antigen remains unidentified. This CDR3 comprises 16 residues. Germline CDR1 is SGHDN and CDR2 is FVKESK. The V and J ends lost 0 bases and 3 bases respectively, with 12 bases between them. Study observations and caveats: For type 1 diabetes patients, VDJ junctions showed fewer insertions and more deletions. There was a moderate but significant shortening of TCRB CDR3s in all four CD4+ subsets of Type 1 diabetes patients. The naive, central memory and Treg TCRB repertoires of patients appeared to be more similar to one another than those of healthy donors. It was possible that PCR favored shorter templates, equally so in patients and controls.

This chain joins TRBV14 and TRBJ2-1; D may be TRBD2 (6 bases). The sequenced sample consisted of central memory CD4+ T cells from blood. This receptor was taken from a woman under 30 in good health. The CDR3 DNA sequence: TGTGCCAGCAGCCAAGATGGAGGGGCAAACTACAATGAGCAGTTCTTC. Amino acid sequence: CASSQDGGANYNEQFF.